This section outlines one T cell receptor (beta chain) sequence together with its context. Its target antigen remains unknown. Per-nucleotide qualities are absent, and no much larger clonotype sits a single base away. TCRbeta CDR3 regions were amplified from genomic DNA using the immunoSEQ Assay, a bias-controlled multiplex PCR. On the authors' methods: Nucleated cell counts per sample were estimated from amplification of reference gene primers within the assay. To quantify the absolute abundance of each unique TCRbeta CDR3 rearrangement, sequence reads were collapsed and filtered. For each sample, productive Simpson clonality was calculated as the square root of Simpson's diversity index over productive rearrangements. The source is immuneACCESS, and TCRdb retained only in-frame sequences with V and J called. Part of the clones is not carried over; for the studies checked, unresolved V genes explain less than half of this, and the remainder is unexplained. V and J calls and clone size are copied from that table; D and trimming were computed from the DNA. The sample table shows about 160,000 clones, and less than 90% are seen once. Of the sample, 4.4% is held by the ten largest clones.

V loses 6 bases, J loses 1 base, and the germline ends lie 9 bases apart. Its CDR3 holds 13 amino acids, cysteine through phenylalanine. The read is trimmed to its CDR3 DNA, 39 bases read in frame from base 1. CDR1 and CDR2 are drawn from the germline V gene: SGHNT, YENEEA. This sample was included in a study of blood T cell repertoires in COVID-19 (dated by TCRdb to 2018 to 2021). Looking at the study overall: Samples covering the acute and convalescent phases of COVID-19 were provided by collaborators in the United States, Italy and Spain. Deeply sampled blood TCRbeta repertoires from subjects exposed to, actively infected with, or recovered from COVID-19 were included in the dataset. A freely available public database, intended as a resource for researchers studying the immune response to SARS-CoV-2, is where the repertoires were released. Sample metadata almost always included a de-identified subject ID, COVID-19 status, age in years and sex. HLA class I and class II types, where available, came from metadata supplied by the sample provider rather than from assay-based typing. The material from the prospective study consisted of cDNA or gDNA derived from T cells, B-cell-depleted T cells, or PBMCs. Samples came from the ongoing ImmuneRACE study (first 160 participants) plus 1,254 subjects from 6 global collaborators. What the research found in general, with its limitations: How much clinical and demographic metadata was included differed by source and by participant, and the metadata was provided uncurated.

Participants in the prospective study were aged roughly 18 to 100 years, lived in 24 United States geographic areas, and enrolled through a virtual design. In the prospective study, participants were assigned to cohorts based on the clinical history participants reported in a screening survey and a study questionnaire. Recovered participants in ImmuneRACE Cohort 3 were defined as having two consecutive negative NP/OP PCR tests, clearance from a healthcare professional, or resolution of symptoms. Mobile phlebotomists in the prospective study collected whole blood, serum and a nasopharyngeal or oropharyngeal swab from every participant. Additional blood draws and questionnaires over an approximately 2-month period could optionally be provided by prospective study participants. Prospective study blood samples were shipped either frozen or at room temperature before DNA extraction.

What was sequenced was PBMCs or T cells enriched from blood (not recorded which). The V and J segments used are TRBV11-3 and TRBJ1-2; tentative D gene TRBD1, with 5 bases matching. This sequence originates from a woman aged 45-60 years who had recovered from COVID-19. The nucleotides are TGTGCCAGCAGACCCGGGGGTAACTATGGCTACACCTTC. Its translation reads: CASRPGGNYGYTF.